Below are 26 T cell receptor beta chains sequenced from a single sample in a study of TIL therapy for anti-PD-1-resistant metastatic lung cancer (dated by TCRdb to the early 2020s). Explained via the paper, the time point label denotes: pre-treatment sample, taken before nivolumab and TIL therapy. The baseline tumor samples were excised metastases, mostly pleural nodules or supraclavicular lymph nodes, taken from the same resection that was used to grow TIL. Using bias-controlled multiplex PCR with the immunoSEQ v3 hsTCRB kit, the TCR beta CDR3 regions were amplified from genomic DNA. In its TCRdb copy, this immuneACCESS table keeps in-frame sequences only and misses some clones. Where compared with another copy, unresolved V genes explain less than half of these, and the others have no known cause. Counted in this sample were around 100,000 clones; less than 70% of them appeared once. In total, the top ten clones hold 11% of the sample.

Here the sequenced sample was tumor tissue, taken at baseline. The source of these receptors is a person between 25 and 79 years old with non-small cell lung cancer.

This clone showed up just a few times. This chain joins TRBV6-5 and TRBJ1-2, with no clear D. CDR3 length equals 13 residues. Germline CDR1 MNHEY, CDR2 SVGAGI. Deletions cut 8 bases from V and 4 bases from J, with 14 bases between. This CDR3 reads CASGRGGRYGYTF. CDR3 DNA sequence: TGTGCCAGCGGACGCGGAGGACGCTATGGCTACACCTTC.

V gene TRBV7-6 combines with J gene TRBJ1-2; 7 nucleotides match TRBD1. The V gene end was trimmed by 4 bases and the J gene end by 2 bases; junction bases not matched to a gene: 4. Looked up from germline, CDR1 is SGHVS and CDR2 is FNYEAQ. The CDR3 sequence is 14 residues long. The CDR3 region has the DNA TGTGCCAGCAGCTCGCAGGGGGGGAACTATGGCTACACCTTC. It specifies CASSSQGGNYGYTF.

This clone has only one observation. The chain recombines TRBV7-2 with TRBJ2-5; 7 positions agree with TRBD1. With V trimmed by 1 base and J by 4 bases, 3 bases remained unmatched. CDR3 size: 14 residues. The germline V gene encodes CDR1 SGHTA and CDR2 FQGNSA. The CDR3 nucleotides are TGTGCCAGCAGCTTAGGACAGGGATTAGAGACCCAGTACTTC. Amino acids: CASSLGQGLETQYF.

The table lists this clone with a few counts. The chain links TRBV28 to TRBJ1-5, with TRBD1 matching 9 bases. Trimming removed 6 bases from V and 5 bases from J; junction bases left unmatched: 14. The V gene's germline CDR1 is MDHEN and CDR2 SYDVKM. CDR3 length equals 17 residues. The CDR3 here is CASSKGQGGVFDQPQHF. CDR3 bases: TGTGCCAGCAGCAAGGGACAGGGCGGTGTTTTCGATCAGCCCCAGCATTTT.

There are a few counts of this clone. This chain connects TRBV9 to TRBJ1-6; D might be TRBD1 (5 bases). The V gene lost 2 bases and the J gene lost 9 bases, with 12 bases spanning the gap. From germline, CDR1 is SGDLS and CDR2 YYNGEE. CDR3 size: 14 residues. CDR3 DNA: TGTGCCAGCAGCGTGGACATCCCCGGTTCACCCCTCCACTTT. It encodes CASSVDIPGSPLHF.

This chain links TRBV5-1 with TRBJ2-7; 10 bases are shared with TRBD2. This CDR3 region has 15 residues. Germline V gene sequence: CDR1 SGHRS, CDR2 YFSETQ. V shed 2 bases and J 0 bases; nucleotides not matched to a gene: 2. The CDR3 is CASSFTSGVSYEQYF. CDR3 coding DNA: TGCGCCAGCAGCTTTACTAGCGGGGTCTCCTACGAGCAGTACTTC.

The gene calls are TRBV5-1 and TRBJ2-1; 10 nucleotides agree with TRBD1. The CDR3 covers 16 residues. CDR1 and CDR2 (germline): SGHRS, YFSETQ. The V gene end was trimmed by 0 bases and the J gene end by 8 bases; junction bases not matched to a gene: 8. The CDR3 DNA is TGCGCCAGCAGCTTGGTCCCGACAGGGGGCCTGGATGAGCAGTTCTTC. Its protein is CASSLVPTGGLDEQFF.

This chain links TRBV9 with TRBJ1-4, with 8 bases aligning to TRBD1. The CDR3 has 16 amino acids. The junction had 5 bases not matched to a gene; V was cut back by 4 bases and J by 0 bases. CDR1 is SGDLS, CDR2 YYNGEE, per germline. The CDR3 DNA follows: TGTGCCAGCAGCCGGGACAGGACACCAACTAATGAAAAACTGTTTTTT. Its translation is CASSRDRTPTNEKLFF.

This CDR3 reads CASSLGLAEYEQYF. The CDR3 bases are TGCGCCAGCAGCTTGGGACTAGCGGAATACGAGCAGTACTTC. V is TRBV5-1 and J is TRBJ2-7, with 9 bases fitting TRBD2. This CDR3 has 14 residues. V dropped 0 bases and J dropped 4; count of bases not matched to a gene: 2. Germline values: CDR1 SGHRS, CDR2 YFSETQ.

V is TRBV18 and J is TRBJ2-3, with D unresolved. CDR3 length equals 13 residues. Germline CDR1 is KGHSH and CDR2 is LQKENI. The ends were cut back, 6 bases at V and 1 base at J, with 8 bases in the middle. CDR3 sequence: CASSPTRTDTQYF. The CDR3 coding sequence is TGTGCCAGCTCCCCGACCCGCACAGATACGCAGTATTTT.

This clone came up a few times. The chain is built from TRBV4-1 and TRBJ2-5, with D uncertain. V was cut by 0 bases and J by 0 bases, with 2 bases left in between. CDR1 is MGHRA, CDR2 YSYEKL, per germline. This CDR3 is 13 amino acids long. The CDR3 loop reads CASSQENQETQYF. CDR3 DNA sequence: TGCGCCAGCAGCCAAGAGAACCAAGAGACCCAGTACTTC.

The CDR3 sequence: CASSPSARNTEAFF. CDR3 DNA sequence: TGTGCCAGCAGCCCCTCCGCAAGGAACACTGAAGCTTTCTTT. The chain joins TRBV11-2 to TRBJ1-1; D unclear. Trimming pared 5 bases from V and 1 base from J, leaving 11 bases between. CDR3 size: 14 residues. Germline V gives CDR1 SGHAT, CDR2 FQNNGV.

The chain is built from TRBV5-5 and TRBJ2-5, with D unresolved. V shed 2 bases and J shed 5 bases, with 4 bases lying between them. From germline, CDR1 is SGHKS and CDR2 YYEKEE (reference sequence). CDR3 length equals 11 residues. CDR3 region: CASSFYETQYF. CDR3 bases: TGTGCCAGCAGCTTTTACGAGACCCAGTACTTC.

The chain recombines TRBV3-1 (or the pseudogene TRBV3-2) with TRBJ1-2, with 9 bases aligning to TRBD1. The germline V gene has CDR1 LGHDT and CDR2 YNNKEL (reference sequence). Trimming cost V 4 bases and J 5 bases; bases outside gene matches: 5. This CDR3 is built from 14 residues. CDR3 bases: TGTGCCAGCAGCCGCCAAGGACAGGGGTATGGCTACACCTTC. Protein product: CASSRQGQGYGYTF.

The rearrangement uses TRBV24-1 and TRBJ2-2; 12 nucleotides line up with TRBD2. After removal of 4 bases from V and 10 bases from J, the junction contained 9 bases not matched to a gene. The CDR3 contains 16 residues. The V gene's germline CDR1 is KGHDR and CDR2 SFDVKD. CDR3 coding DNA: TGTGCCACCAGTGACACTAGCGGGGGGCGCTCGAAGGAGCTGTTTTTT. It is translated as CATSDTSGGRSKELFF.

The CDR3 protein is CATSDPKDEQYF. The CDR3 DNA reads TGTGCCACCAGTGATCCTAAGGACGAGCAGTACTTC. V usage is TRBV24-1 and J usage is TRBJ2-7, with no clear D. V gave up 3 bases and J gave up 5 bases, with 7 bases separating them. There are 12 residues in the CDR3. Germline V gives CDR1 KGHDR, CDR2 SFDVKD.

The chain uses TRBV7-2 and TRBJ2-7; no definite D call. The V end was cut by 1 base, the J end by 9 bases, with 10 bases between. The germline gives CDR1 SGHTA, CDR2 FQGNSA. The CDR3 runs 12 residues. The CDR3 nucleotides read TGTGCCAGCAGCTTAGAAGCCCAGACGCAGTACTTC. Translation: CASSLEAQTQYF.

V gene TRBV11-3 combines with J gene TRBJ2-2; D remains unclear. There are 13 residues in the CDR3. CDR1 is SGHNT, CDR2 YENEEA, per germline. Trimming left V 5 bases short and J 8 bases short, with 12 bases between. The CDR3 DNA reads TGTGCCAGCAGCCCCGGGTTCTCTGGGGAGCTGTTTTTT. Amino acids: CASSPGFSGELFF. Looking up the rest from reference TRBV11-3 and TRBJ2-2 gives the full variable domain: EAGVVQSPRYKIIEKKQPVAFWCNPISGHNTLYWYLQNLGQGPELLIRYENEEAVDDSQLPKDRFSAERLKGVDSTLKIQPAELGDSAVYLCASSPGFSGELFFGEGSRLTVL.

The rearrangement joins TRBV5-1 to TRBJ1-1, with D possibly being TRBD1 (6 bases). CDR1 SGHRS and CDR2 YFSETQ come from the germline V gene. The CDR3 runs 15 residues. Trimming cost V 4 bases and J 1 base, with 14 bases left between them. The CDR3 sequence: CASSPDSVRNTEAFF. Written as DNA, the CDR3 is TGCGCCAGCAGCCCGGACAGTGTTCGGAACACTGAAGCTTTCTTT.

J is TRBJ1-1 and V is TRBV2; D gene ambiguous. V lost 4 bases and J lost 1, with 16 bases in between. This CDR3 contains 16 residues. Germline assignment: CDR1 SNHLY and CDR2 FYNNEI. The CDR3 protein is CASSGDVARGNTEAFF. The CDR3 DNA reads TGTGCCAGCAGTGGAGATGTGGCACGGGGGAACACTGAAGCTTTCTTT.

J is TRBJ2-4 and V is TRBV11-2; D gene uncertain. V dropped 5 bases and J dropped 2 bases, with 7 bases sitting between them. This CDR3 is built from 13 residues. CDR1 is SGHAT, CDR2 FQNNGV, per germline. The DNA of the CDR3 is TGTGCCAGCAGCCCAAGCACCAAAAACATTCAGTACTTC. Translating gives CASSPSTKNIQYF.

V usage is TRBV4-3 and J usage is TRBJ2-7, with a possible D match to TRBD2 (5 bases). Per germline, CDR1 LGHNA and CDR2 YSLEER. The germline V and J ends were trimmed by 2 bases and 1 base, with 6 bases remaining between them. The CDR3 covers 13 residues. CDR3 sequence reads: CASSQSGSYEQYF. The DNA of the CDR3 is TGCGCCAGCAGCCAAAGCGGTTCCTACGAGCAGTACTTC.

V usage is TRBV12-3 or TRBV12-4 and J usage is TRBJ1-1; 10 positions match TRBD1. CDR3 length: 13 residues. V shed 7 bases and J 6 bases; nucleotides not matched to a gene: 5. CDR3 loop: CASIGDRGAEAFF. The CDR3 nucleotides read TGTGCCAGCATTGGGGACAGGGGAGCTGAAGCTTTCTTT.

The chain combines TRBV5-1 with TRBJ1-4, with a possible D match to TRBD1 (5 bases). V lost 4 bases and J lost 3, with 13 bases in between. Germline values: CDR1 SGHRS, CDR2 YFSETQ. This CDR3 comprises 15 residues. DNA of the CDR3: TGCGCCAGCAGCCGAAACAGGATGGCTAATGAAAAACTGTTTTTT. As protein: CASSRNRMANEKLFF.

In nucleotides, the CDR3 is TGTGCCACCAGCAGGGGCAGGCTAGCGGGATCGAATACGCAGTATTTT. Its protein is CATSRGRLAGSNTQYF. This chain joins TRBV15 and TRBJ2-3; 9 nucleotides line up with TRBD2. There are 16 residues in the CDR3. Looked up from germline, CDR1 is LNHNV and CDR2 is YYDKDF (reference sequence). The V segment lost 3 bases and the J segment 7 bases; nucleotides outside the gene matches: 11.

The chain is built from TRBV6-2 or TRBV6-3 and TRBJ2-3; the D gene is possibly TRBD2 (7 bases). Germline lookup yields CDR1 MNHEY and CDR2 SVGEGT. V dropped 0 bases and J dropped 7 bases, with 17 bases sitting between them. The CDR3 has 16 amino acids. CDR3 amino acids: CASSYSITGGWNTQYF. CDR3 sequence (DNA): TGTGCCAGCAGTTACTCGATAACGGGGGGCTGGAATACGCAGTATTTT.